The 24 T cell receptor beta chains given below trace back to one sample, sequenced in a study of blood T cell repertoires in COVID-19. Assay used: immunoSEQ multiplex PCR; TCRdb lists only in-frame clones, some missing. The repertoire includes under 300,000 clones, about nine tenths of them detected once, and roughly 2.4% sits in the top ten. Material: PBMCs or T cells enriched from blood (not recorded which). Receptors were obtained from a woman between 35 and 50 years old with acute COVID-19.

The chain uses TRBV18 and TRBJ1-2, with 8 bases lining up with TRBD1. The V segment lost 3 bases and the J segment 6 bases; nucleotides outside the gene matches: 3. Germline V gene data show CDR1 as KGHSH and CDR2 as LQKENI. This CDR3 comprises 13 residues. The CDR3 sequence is CASSPGQGHGYTF. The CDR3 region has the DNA TGTGCCAGCTCACCCGGACAGGGACATGGCTACACCTTC.

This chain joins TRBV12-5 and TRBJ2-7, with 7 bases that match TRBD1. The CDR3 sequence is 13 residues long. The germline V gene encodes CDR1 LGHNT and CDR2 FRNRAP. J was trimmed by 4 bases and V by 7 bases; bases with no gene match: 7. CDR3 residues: CASAPDRVYEQYF. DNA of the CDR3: TGTGCTAGTGCCCCCGACAGGGTATACGAGCAGTACTTC.

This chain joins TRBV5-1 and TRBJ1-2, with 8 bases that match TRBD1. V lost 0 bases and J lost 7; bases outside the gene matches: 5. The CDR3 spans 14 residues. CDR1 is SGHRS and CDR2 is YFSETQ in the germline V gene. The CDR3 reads CASSLDQGAFGYTF. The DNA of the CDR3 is TGCGCCAGCAGCTTGGATCAGGGGGCTTTTGGCTACACCTTC.

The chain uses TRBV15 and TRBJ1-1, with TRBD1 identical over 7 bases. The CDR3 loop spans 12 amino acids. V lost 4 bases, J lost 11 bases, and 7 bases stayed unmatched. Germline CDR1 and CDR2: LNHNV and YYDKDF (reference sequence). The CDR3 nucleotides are TGTGCCACCAGCAATACAGGGGAACGGGCTTTCTTT. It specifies CATSNTGERAFF.

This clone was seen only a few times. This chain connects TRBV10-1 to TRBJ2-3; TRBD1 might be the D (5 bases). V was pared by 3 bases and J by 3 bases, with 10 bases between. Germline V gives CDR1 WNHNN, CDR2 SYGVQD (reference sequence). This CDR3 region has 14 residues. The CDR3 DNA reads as TGCGCCAGCAGTGACCCGTCAGGGACAGATACGCAGTATTTT. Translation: CASSDPSGTDTQYF.

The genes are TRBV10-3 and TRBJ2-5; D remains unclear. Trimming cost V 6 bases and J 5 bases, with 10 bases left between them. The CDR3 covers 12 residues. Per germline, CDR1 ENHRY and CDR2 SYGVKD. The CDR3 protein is CAISQTVETQYF. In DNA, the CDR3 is TGTGCCATCAGCCAAACAGTTGAGACCCAGTACTTC.

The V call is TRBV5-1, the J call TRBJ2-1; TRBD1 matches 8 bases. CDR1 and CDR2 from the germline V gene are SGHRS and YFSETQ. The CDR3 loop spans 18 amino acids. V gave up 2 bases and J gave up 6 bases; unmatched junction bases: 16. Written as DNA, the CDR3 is TGCGCCAGCAGCTTTGCTCTCCCGCTTTCAGGGGGCCTCAATGAGCAGTTCTTC. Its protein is CASSFALPLSGGLNEQFF.

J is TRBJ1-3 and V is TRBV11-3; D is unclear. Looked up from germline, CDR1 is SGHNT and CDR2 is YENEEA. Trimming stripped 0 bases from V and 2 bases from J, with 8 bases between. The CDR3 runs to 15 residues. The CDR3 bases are TGTGCCAGCAGCTTAGAGCCGGTTCCTGGAAACACCATATATTTT. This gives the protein CASSLEPVPGNTIYF. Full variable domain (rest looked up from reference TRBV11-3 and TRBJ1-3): EAGVVQSPRYKIIEKKQPVAFWCNPISGHNTLYWYLQNLGQGPELLIRYENEEAVDDSQLPKDRFSAERLKGVDSTLKIQPAELGDSAVYLCASSLEPVPGNTIYFGEGSWLTVV.

The DNA of the CDR3 is TGCGCCAGCAGTCCAGGGTTTACAACAACTAATGAAAAACTGTTTTTT. It translates to CASSPGFTTTNEKLFF. The V call is TRBV5-1, the J call TRBJ1-4; maybe TRBD1 (5 bases). There are 16 residues in the CDR3. CDR1 and CDR2 (germline): SGHRS, YFSETQ. V was shortened by 5 bases and J by 0 bases, with 14 bases between the two germline ends.

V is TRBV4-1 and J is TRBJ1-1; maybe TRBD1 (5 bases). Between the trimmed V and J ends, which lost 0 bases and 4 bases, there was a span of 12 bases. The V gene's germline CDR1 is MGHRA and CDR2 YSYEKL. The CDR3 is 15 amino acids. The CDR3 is CASSQDVGGVTEAFF. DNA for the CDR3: TGCGCCAGCAGCCAAGATGTCGGGGGAGTCACTGAAGCTTTCTTT.

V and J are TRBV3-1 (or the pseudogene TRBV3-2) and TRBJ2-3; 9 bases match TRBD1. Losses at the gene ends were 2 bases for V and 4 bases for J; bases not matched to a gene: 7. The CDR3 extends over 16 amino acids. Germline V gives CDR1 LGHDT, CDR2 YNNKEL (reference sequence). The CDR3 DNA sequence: TGTGCCAGCAGCCAACTTCCGGGACAGGGTGCAGATACGCAGTATTTT. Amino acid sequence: CASSQLPGQGADTQYF.

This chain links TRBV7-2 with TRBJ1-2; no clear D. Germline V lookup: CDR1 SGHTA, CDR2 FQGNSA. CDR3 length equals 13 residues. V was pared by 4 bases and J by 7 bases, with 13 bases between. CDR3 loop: CASSSEPLGGYTF. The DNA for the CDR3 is TGTGCCAGCAGCTCCGAGCCCCTCGGTGGCTACACCTTC.

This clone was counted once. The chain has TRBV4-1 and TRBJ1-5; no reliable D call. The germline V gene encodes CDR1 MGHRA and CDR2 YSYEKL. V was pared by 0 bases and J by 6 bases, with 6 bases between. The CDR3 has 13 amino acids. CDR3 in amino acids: CASSQEGAQPQHF. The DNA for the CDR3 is TGCGCCAGCAGCCAAGAAGGAGCTCAGCCCCAGCATTTT.

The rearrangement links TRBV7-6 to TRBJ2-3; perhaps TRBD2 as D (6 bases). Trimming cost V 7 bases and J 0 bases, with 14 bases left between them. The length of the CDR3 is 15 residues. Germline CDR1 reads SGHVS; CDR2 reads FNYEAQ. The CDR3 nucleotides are TGTGCCAGCACCCCCTTGGGGGGAAGCACAGATACGCAGTATTTT. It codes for CASTPLGGSTDTQYF.

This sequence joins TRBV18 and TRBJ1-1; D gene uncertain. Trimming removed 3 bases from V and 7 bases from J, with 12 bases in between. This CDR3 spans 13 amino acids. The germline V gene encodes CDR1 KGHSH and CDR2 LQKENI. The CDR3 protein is CASSPTVQLEAFF. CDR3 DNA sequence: TGTGCCAGCTCACCGACGGTACAGCTTGAAGCTTTCTTT.

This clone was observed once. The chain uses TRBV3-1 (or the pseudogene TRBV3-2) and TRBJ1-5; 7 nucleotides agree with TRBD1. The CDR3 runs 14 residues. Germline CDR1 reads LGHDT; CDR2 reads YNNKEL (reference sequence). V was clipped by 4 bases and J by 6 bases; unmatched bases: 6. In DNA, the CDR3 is TGTGCCAGCAGCCCTTTAGGGGGCAGTCAGCCCCAGCATTTT. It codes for CASSPLGGSQPQHF.

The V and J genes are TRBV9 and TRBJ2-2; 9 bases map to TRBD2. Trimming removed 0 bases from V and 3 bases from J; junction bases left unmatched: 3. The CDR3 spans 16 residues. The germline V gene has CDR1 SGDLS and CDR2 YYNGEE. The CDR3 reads CASSVGSGGYTGELFF. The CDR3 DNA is TGTGCCAGCAGCGTAGGTAGCGGGGGATACACCGGGGAGCTGTTTTTT. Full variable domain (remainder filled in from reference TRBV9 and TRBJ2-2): DSGVTQTPKHLITATGQRVTLRCSPRSGDLSVYWYQQSLDQGLQFLIQYYNGEERAKGNILERFSAQQFPDLHSELNLSSLELGDSALYFCASSVGSGGYTGELFFGEGSRLTVL.

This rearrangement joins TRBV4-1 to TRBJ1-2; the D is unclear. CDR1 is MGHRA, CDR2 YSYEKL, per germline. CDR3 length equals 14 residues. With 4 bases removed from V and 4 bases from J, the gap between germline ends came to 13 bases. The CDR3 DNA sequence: TGCGCCAGCAGCCTCCCGGGAGGTGGCTATGGCTACACCTTC. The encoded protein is CASSLPGGGYGYTF.

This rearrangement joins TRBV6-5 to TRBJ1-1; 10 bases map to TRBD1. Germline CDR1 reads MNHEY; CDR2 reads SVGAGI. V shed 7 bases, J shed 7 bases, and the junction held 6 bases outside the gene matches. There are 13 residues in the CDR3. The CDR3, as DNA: TGTGCCAGCACCATGACAGGGGGCCGTGAAGCTTTCTTT. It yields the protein CASTMTGGREAFF.

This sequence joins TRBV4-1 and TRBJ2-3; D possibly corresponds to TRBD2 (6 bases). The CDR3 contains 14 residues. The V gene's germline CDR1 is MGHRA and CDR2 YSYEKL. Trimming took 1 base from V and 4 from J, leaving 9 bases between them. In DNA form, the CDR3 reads TGCGCCAGCAGCCAAGGTCCTAGCGCAGATACGCAGTATTTT. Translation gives CASSQGPSADTQYF.

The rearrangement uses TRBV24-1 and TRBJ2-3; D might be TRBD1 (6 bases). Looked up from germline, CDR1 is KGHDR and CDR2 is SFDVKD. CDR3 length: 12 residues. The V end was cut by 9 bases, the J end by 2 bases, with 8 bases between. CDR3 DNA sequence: TGTGCCACCCAGGGGAACACAGATACGCAGTATTTT. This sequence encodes CATQGNTDTQYF.

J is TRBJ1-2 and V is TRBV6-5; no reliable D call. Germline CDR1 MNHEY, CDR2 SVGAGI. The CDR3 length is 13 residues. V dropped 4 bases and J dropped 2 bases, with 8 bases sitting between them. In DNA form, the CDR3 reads TGTGCCAGCAGTTTATGGCTGAACTATGGCTACACCTTC. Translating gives CASSLWLNYGYTF.

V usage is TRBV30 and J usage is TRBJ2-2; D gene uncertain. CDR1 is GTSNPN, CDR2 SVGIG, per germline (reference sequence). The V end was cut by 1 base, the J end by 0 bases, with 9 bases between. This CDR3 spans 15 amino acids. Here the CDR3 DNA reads TGTGCCTGGAGTGCCACAAACGCGAACACCGGGGAGCTGTTTTTT. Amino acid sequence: CAWSATNANTGELFF.

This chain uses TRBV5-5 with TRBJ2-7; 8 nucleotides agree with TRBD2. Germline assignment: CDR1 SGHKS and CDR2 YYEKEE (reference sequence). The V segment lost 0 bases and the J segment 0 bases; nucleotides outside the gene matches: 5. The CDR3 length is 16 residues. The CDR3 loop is CASSLGWGTSSYEQYV. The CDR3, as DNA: TGTGCCAGCAGCTTGGGGTGGGGGACTAGCTCCTACGAGCAGTACGTC.